These T cell receptor beta chains were read from a single sample in a study of blood T cells in healthy people across ages. TCRdb re-called the 5' RACE reads through MiXCR, storing one row per CDR3 protein. The data hold approximately 770,000 distinct CDR3 sequences, with more than 45% observed a single time. Source material: blood. These receptor sequences come from a man aged 25 to 45 in good health. CDR3s include the opening cysteine and the closing phenylalanine or tryptophan. The order of the fields is J gene, V gene, D gene, clone size, CDR3 protein, CDR3 DNA. D genes are given only for firm matches. Only some rows state a clone size, as once, few, many or a class for expanded clones.

TRBJ2-1 TRBV27 . few CASSLSFGGIYNEQFF TGTGCCAGCAGTTTATCTTTTGGAGGTATCTACAATGAGCAGTTCTTC
TRBJ1-2 TRBV4-2 . . CASSQDGEGLGGSSYGCTF TGTGCCAGCAGCCAAGATGGGGAGGGTCTGGGGGGTTCGAGCTATGGCTGCACCTTC
TRBJ2-3 TRBV24-1 . few CATSDWSTDTQYF TGTGCCACCAGTGATTGGAGCACAGATACGCAGTATTTT
TRBJ2-3 TRBV15 . once CATRREDTQYF TGTGCCACCAGGAGAGAAGATACGCAGTATTTT
TRBJ2-7 TRBV30 TRBD2 . CAWSATSGRNKQYF TGTGCCTGGAGCGCAACTAGCGGGAGAAACAAGCAGTACTTC
TRBJ2-3 TRBV28 . . CASSPRQMQYF TGTGCCAGCAGTCCCCGACAGATGCAGTATTTT
TRBJ2-3 TRBV19 . . CASSDPGLAPSTDTQYF TGTGCCAGTAGTGATCCGGGACTCGCCCCTAGCACAGATACGCAGTATTTT
TRBJ2-3 TRBV9 . . CASSVGLDTQYF TGTGCCAGCAGCGTAGGTTTGGATACGCAGTATTTT
TRBJ1-2 TRBV20-1 . few CSPQVFYGYTF TGCAGTCCACAAGTCTTCTATGGCTACACCTTC
TRBJ2-7 TRBV20-1 . once CSASETGTGTYEQYF TGCAGTGCTAGCGAAACCGGGACGGGGACCTACGAGCAGTACTTC
TRBJ2-5 TRBV10-3 TRBD2 . CAISPGASGRQETQYF TGTGCCATCAGCCCCGGGGCTAGCGGGAGACAAGAGACCCAGTACTTC
TRBJ1-6 TRBV2 . . CASSVTGTENSPLHF TGTGCCAGCAGTGTGACTGGGACGGAGAATTCACCCCTCCACTTT
TRBJ1-2 TRBV9 . few CASSVRWESGDGYTF TGTGCCAGCAGCGTCCGTTGGGAATCAGGGGATGGCTACACCTTC
TRBJ1-1 TRBV6-2/TRBV6-3 . . CASSYPLDGQSEAFF TGTGCCAGCAGTTACCCCCTGGACGGACAGTCTGAGGCTTTCTTT
TRBJ2-1 TRBV20-1 TRBD2 . CSARLKTSSNEQFF TGCAGTGCTAGACTGAAGACTAGCTCCAATGAGCAGTTCTTC
TRBJ2-1 TRBV28 . . CASSSGASYNEQFF TGTGCCAGCAGTTCTGGCGCGTCCTACAATGAGCAGTTCTTC
TRBJ2-7 TRBV20-1 TRBD1 . CSARDDRGRHEQYF TGCAGTGCTAGAGACGACAGGGGAAGGCACGAGCAGTACTTC
TRBJ2-5 TRBV20-1 TRBD2 . CSATGGAPETQYF TGCAGTGCTACGGGGGGGGCTCCTGAGACCCAGTACTTC
TRBJ2-1 TRBV20-1 . . CSADVGQNYNEQFF TGCAGTGCTGATGTTGGACAAAACTACAATGAGCAGTTCTTC
TRBJ2-3 TRBV9 TRBD2 . CASSVGGSDTDTQYF TGTGCCAGCAGCGTAGGCGGGAGTGACACAGATACGCAGTATTTT
TRBJ1-2 TRBV6-2/TRBV6-3 TRBD1 . CASAAGTGYRYGYTF TGTGCCAGCGCGGCCGGGACAGGGTATCGGTATGGCTACACCTTC
TRBJ2-3 TRBV11-2 TRBD1 . CASSFRGPADTQYF TGTGCCAGCAGCTTCAGGGGGCCAGCAGATACGCAGTATTTT
TRBJ1-2 TRBV12-3/TRBV12-4 . . CASSHRGGQYGYTF TGTGCCAGCAGTCATAGGGGGGGGCAATATGGCTACACCTTC
TRBJ1-2 TRBV7-9 TRBD1 . CASSRDRNGYTF TGTGCCAGCAGCCGGGACAGGAATGGCTACACCTTC
TRBJ2-5 TRBV10-3 TRBD2 once CAIREGLQETQYF TGTGCCATCAGGGAGGGACTACAAGAGACCCAGTACTTC
TRBJ2-1 TRBV29-1 . . CSVEGTKDFNEQFF TGCAGCGTTGAAGGGACTAAAGACTTCAATGAGCAGTTCTTC
TRBJ2-7 TRBV10-3 TRBD2 once CAIRTSGGPYEQYF TGTGCCATCAGAACTAGCGGAGGCCCTTACGAGCAGTACTTC
TRBJ2-3 TRBV12-3/TRBV12-4 TRBD2 few CASSMAGGPDTQYF TGTGCCAGCAGTATGGCGGGAGGGCCAGATACGCAGTATTTT
TRBJ1-2 TRBV5-1 . . CASSPAGVHYGYTF TGCGCCAGCAGCCCCGCAGGGGTCCACTATGGCTACACCTTC
TRBJ2-7 TRBV7-2 TRBD2 . CASSLREVTLEQYF TGTGCCAGCAGCTTACGGGAGGTGACCCTGGAGCAGTACTTC
TRBJ2-4 TRBV11-2 TRBD1 few CASSLDRNRGPGEQYF TGTGCCAGCAGCTTAGATCGAAACAGGGGGCCTGGGGAGCAGTACTTC
TRBJ2-5 TRBV9 . . CASSVALGLANGQYF TGTGCCAGCAGCGTAGCTCTCGGACTCGCAAATGGGCAGTACTTC
TRBJ2-3 TRBV27 . . CASEGGLRTDTQYF TGTGCCAGCGAGGGGGGATTGCGCACAGATACGCAGTATTTT
TRBJ2-7 TRBV4-1 . . CASSQVEASTYEQYF TGCGCCAGCAGCCAAGTGGAAGCGAGTACCTACGAGCAGTACTTC
TRBJ2-7 TRBV10-3 . few CAISDEERPYEQYF TGTGCCATCAGTGATGAGGAACGTCCCTACGAGCAGTACTTC
TRBJ1-2 TRBV7-9 . . CASSFEGGPYGYTF TGTGCCAGCAGCTTCGAGGGGGGACCCTATGGCTACACCTTC
TRBJ2-7 TRBV5-5 TRBD1 . CASSSSNRGSEQYF TGTGCCAGCAGCTCCAGTAACAGGGGATCCGAGCAGTACTTC
TRBJ2-3 TRBV5-1 TRBD1 . CASSKSRDRPGDTQYF TGCGCCAGCAGCAAAAGCCGGGACAGGCCCGGCGATACGCAGTATTTT
TRBJ2-1 TRBV12-3/TRBV12-4 . . CASSLAAVNEQFF TGTGCCAGCAGTTTAGCGGCGGTCAATGAGCAGTTCTTC
TRBJ2-7 TRBV5-6 TRBD1 . CASSPAGQGSYEQYF TGTGCCAGCAGCCCAGCGGGACAGGGCTCCTACGAGCAGTACTTC
TRBJ2-1 TRBV4-1 TRBD2 . CASSRGLASSWSYNERFF TGCGCCAGCAGCCGGGGACTAGCCTCTTCTTGGTCCTACAATGAGCGGTTCTTC
TRBJ1-1 TRBV6-6 . . CASSYFPGAEAFF TGTGCCAGCAGTTATTTTCCGGGGGCCGAAGCTTTCTTT
TRBJ2-7 TRBV4-2 . few CASSQDLLLWTGSYEQYF TGTGCCAGCAGCCAAGATCTTTTGTTGTGGACGGGCTCCTACGAGCAGTACTTC
TRBJ1-2 TRBV7-2 . . CASSFGPSDGYTF TGTGCCAGCAGCTTTGGCCCCTCCGATGGCTACACCTTC
TRBJ2-5 TRBV6-5 . . CASSYRGRETQYF TGTGCCAGCAGTTATCGGGGGAGGGAGACCCAGTACTTC
TRBJ2-1 TRBV28 TRBD1 . CASSLTGTARNEQFF TGTGCCAGCAGCTTGACCGGGACAGCTAGGAATGAACAGTTCTTC
TRBJ2-5 TRBV12-3/TRBV12-4 . . CASSFSDIYNEQYF TGTGCCAGCAGTTTTAGCGATATTTACAATGAGCAGTACTTC
TRBJ2-1 TRBV6-5 TRBD1 few CASSYSGTGVYNEQFF TGTGCCAGCAGTTACTCCGGGACAGGAGTCTACAATGAGCAGTTCTTC
TRBJ2-3 TRBV7-2 TRBD2 . CASSLYSTGTSGYTQYF TGTGCCAGCAGCCTATACTCTACCGGGACTAGCGGGTATACGCAGTATTTT
TRBJ2-3 TRBV20-1 . . CSARVSAGATDTRYF TGCAGTGCTAGAGTTTCGGCGGGGGCAACAGATACGCGGTATTTT
TRBJ2-3 TRBV7-2 . . CASSYRSGPDTQYF TGTGCCAGCAGCTACCGCAGCGGCCCAGATACGCAGTATTTT
TRBJ2-7 TRBV20-1 TRBD2 many CSASGASGYYEQYF TGCAGTGCTAGTGGGGCTAGCGGATACTACGAGCAGTACTTC
TRBJ2-3 TRBV2 . . CASSKYRDTQYF TGTGCCAGCAGCAAATACAGAGATACGCAGTATTTT